This T cell receptor beta chain was recovered during a study of blood T cell repertoires in COVID-19. The overall study: COVID-19 samples from acute and convalescent phases originated in the United States, Italy and Spain.

The CDR3 is made up of 15 amino acids. Per the germline V gene, CDR1 is MGHRA and CDR2 is YSYEKL. The J segment lost 8 bases and the V segment lost 4 bases, leaving 10 bases of the junction unmatched. Authors' methods: Counts of nucleated cells, estimated from reference gene primer amplification, were obtained. Assay: immunoSEQ multiplex PCR; the TCRdb copy retains only in-frame clones and omits some. V and J calls and clone size are as listed in that table; D and trimming were resolved from the DNA. The sample shows some 380,000 clones, roughly 86% of them seen only once. This clone was recorded only once.

The rearrangement joins TRBV4-1 to TRBJ1-4, with TRBD1 matching over 7 bases. The sequenced material came from PBMCs or T cells enriched from blood (not recorded which). This receptor was obtained from a woman aged 40-49 years with acute COVID-19. The DNA for the CDR3 is TGCGCCAGCAGCCCTACAGGGGTAAGATCGGAAAAACTGTTTTTT. This encodes CASSPTGVRSEKLFF.